This paragraph reports one T cell receptor beta chain. Its specificity is not known. Trimming took 4 bases from V and 1 from J, leaving 10 bases between them. This CDR3 is built from 14 residues. Germline-derived CDR1 and CDR2 are SGHTA and FQGTGA. This entry is derived from a study of T cells in localized non-small cell lung cancer. Study-wide findings and caveats: There was an association of higher blood T cell density with longer overall survival. The greatest T cell clonality was found in uninvolved adjacent lung (higher than in tumor). Analysis by sequencing included only one tumor region, so heterogeneity remains possible.

Sequenced by immunoSEQ multiplex PCR; TCRdb stores in-frame clones only, minus some. The data show tens of thousands of clones, 84% seen once. The clonotype was recovered from a female donor older than 55 with stage I lung adenocarcinoma. The chain has TRBV7-3 and TRBJ1-1, with D unresolved. Sample: peripheral blood, taken before any cancer treatment. CDR3 DNA sequence: TGTGCCAGCAGCTCCGGACCCACGAACACTGAAGCTTTCTTT. This translates into CASSSGPTNTEAFF. Complete variable domain (other parts from reference TRBV7-3 and TRBJ1-1): GAGVSQTPSNKVTEKGKYVELRCDPISGHTALYWYRQSLGQGPEFLIYFQGTGAADDSGLPNDRFFAVRPEGSVSTLKIQRTERGDSAVYLCASSSGPTNTEAFFGQGTRLTVV.